This TCR beta chain was sequenced for a study of blood T cell repertoires in COVID-19. Study-wide context: T cells, B-cell-depleted T cells, or PBMCs supplied cDNA or gDNA.

The V segment lost 6 bases and the J segment 0 bases; nucleotides outside the gene matches: 4. In germline, CDR1 is MNHEY, CDR2 SVGAGI. The CDR3 length is 14 residues. Original data processing: Researchers report that nucleated cell counts were estimated from reference gene primer amplification. Sequencing was performed with immunoSEQ multiplex PCR; in TCRdb, only in-frame clones are kept and a portion is missing. That table furnishes V, J and clone size, whereas the DNA furnished D and trimming. The data show hundreds of thousands of clones, with roughly 91% seen just once and 4.3% held by the top ten. As for this clone: In the same sample, other DNA sequences code for this CDR3.

The chain employs TRBV6-5 and TRBJ1-1; 7 bases are shared with TRBD1. The origin of this receptor is a woman in her twenties or thirties with acute or convalescent COVID-19. Specimen: peripheral blood. The CDR3 nucleotides read TGTGCCAGCAGGACGGGACAGCTGAACACTGAAGCTTTCTTT. Its protein is CASRTGQLNTEAFF.